This record covers a single T cell receptor (beta chain). Other nucleotide sequences in the sample specify the same CDR3. The entry originates in a study of blood T cell repertoires in COVID-19. Study background: From T cells, B-cell-depleted T cells, or PBMCs came the material, which was cDNA or gDNA.

Original processing notes: Counts of nucleated cells, estimated from reference gene primer amplification, were obtained. This table comes from immunoSEQ multiplex PCR, and its TCRdb copy is limited to in-frame clones, with some not included. V and J calls plus clone size are reproduced from that table; the DNA served to infer D and trimming. The sample lists approximately 90,000 clones, 90% seen once, with about 1.7% in the top ten. V gave up 3 bases and J gave up 3 bases; unmatched junction bases: 3. The V gene's germline CDR1 is LGHNA and CDR2 YNFKEQ. There are 16 residues in the CDR3. The chain has TRBV4-2 and TRBJ1-3; the match to TRBD1 covers 12 bases. The sequenced sample consisted of peripheral blood. The sequence was obtained from a man aged 55 to 69 with acute or convalescent COVID-19. CDR3 nucleotide sequence: TGTGCCAGCAGCCAGGGACAGGGGGCGAGTGGAAACACCATATATTTT. This sequence encodes CASSQGQGASGNTIYF.